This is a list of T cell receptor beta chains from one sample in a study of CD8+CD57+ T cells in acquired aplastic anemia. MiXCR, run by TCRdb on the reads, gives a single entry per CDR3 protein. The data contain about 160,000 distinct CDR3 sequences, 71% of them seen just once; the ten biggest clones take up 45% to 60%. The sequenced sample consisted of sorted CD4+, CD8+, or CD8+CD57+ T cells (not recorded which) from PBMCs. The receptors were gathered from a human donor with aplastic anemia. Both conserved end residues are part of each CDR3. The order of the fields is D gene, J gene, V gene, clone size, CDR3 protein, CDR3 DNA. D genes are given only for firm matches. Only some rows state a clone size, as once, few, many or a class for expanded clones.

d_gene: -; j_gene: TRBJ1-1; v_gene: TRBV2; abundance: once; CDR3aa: CASSFPGLGAFF; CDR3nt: TGTGCCAGCAGTTTTCCCGGTTTGGGAGCTTTCTTT
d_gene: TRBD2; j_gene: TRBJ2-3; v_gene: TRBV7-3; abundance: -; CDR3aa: CASSLREGDTQYF; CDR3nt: TGTGCCAGCAGCTTAAGGGAGGGGGATACGCAGTATTTT
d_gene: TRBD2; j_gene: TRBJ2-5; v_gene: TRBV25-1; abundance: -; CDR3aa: CASRSGLAGEETQYF; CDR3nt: TGTGCCAGCAGATCGGGACTAGCGGGAGAAGAGACCCAGTACTTC
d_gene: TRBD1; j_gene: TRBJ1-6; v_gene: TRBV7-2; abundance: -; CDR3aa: CASSLGQGLTPLHF; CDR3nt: TGTGCCAGCAGCTTGGGACAGGGTCTGACACCCCTCCACTTT
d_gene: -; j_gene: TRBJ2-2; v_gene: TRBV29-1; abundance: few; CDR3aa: CSVGGDSGLFF; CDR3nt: TGCAGCGTTGGTGGAGACAGTGGGCTGTTTTTT
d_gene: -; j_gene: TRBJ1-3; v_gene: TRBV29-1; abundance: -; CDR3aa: CSVETRSASGNTIYF; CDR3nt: TGCAGCGTTGAGACACGGTCAGCCTCTGGAAACACCATATATTTT
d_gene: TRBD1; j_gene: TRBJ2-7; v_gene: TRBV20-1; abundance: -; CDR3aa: CSARLLQGAFNEQYF; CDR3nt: TGCAGTGCTCGCCTTTTACAGGGGGCGTTTAACGAGCAGTACTTC
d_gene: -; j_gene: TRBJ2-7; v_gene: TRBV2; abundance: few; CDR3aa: CASRDRSQSSYEQYF; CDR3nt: TGTGCCAGCAGAGACAGGTCTCAAAGCTCCTACGAGCAGTACTTC
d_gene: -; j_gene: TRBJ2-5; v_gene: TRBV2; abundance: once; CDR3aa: CASSRQGRDFETQYF; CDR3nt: TGTGCCAGCAGTAGACAGGGTAGGGACTTCGAGACCCAGTACTTC
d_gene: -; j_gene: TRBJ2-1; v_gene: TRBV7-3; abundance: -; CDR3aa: CASSLSPHGLDEQFF; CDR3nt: TGTGCCAGCAGCTTAAGTCCCCACGGGCTCGATGAGCAGTTCTTC
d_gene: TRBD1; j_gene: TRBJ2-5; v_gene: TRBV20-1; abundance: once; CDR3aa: CSAREGQVVKTQYF; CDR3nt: TGCAGTGCTAGAGAGGGACAGGTTGTGAAGACCCAGTACTTC
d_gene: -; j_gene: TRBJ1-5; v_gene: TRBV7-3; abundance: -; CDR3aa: CASSLRGTSGGNEHF; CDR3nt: TGTGCCAGCAGCTTAAGGGGGACTAGCGGGGGCAATGAGCATTTT
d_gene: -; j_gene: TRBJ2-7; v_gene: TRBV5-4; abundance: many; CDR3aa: CASSLEGYEQYF; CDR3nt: TGTGCCAGCAGCTTGGAGGGGTACGAGCAGTACTTC
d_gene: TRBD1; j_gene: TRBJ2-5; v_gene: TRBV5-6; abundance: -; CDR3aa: CASSLVGQDQTQYF; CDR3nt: TGTGCCAGCAGCTTAGTGGGACAGGACCAGACCCAGTACTTC
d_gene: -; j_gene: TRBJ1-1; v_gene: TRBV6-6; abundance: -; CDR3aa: CASSRPTGGMNTEAFF; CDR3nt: TGTGCCAGCAGTCGCCCGACGGGGGGTATGAACACTGAAGCTTTCTTT
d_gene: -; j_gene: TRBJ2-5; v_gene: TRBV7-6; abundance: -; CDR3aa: CASSLTQDF; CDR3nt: TGTGCCAGCAGCTTGACCCAGGACTTC
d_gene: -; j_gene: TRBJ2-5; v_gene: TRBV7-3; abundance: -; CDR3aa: CASSQEGWDQTFYF; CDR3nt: TGTGCCAGCAGCCAAGAAGGGTGGGACCAGACCTTTTACTTC
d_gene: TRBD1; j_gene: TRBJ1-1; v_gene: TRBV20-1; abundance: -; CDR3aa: CSAHPGTGGRGTEAFF; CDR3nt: TGCAGTGCTCACCCCGGGACAGGGGGCCGAGGGACTGAAGCTTTCTTT
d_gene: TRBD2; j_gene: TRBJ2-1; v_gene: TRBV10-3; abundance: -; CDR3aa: CAIRETSANEQFF; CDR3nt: TGTGCCATCAGGGAGACTAGCGCCAATGAGCAGTTCTTC
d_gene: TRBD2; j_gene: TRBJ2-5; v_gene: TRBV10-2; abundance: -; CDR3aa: CASSELAGTGETQYF; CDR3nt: TGCGCCAGCAGTGAGCTAGCGGGAACAGGGGAGACCCAGTACTTC
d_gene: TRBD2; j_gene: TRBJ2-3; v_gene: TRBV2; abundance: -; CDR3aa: CASSEAPSGRLDTQYF; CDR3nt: TGTGCCAGCAGTGAAGCGCCTAGCGGGAGGCTGGATACGCAGTATTTT
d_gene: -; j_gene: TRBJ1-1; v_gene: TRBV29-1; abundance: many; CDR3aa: CSVGAEAFF; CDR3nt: TGCAGCGTGGGCGCTGAAGCTTTCTTT
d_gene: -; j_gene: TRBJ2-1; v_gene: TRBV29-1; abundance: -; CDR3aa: CSVGGSSDEQFF; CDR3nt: TGCAGCGTTGGAGGTAGCAGCGATGAGCAGTTCTTC
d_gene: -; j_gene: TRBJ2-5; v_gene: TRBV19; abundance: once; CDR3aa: CASSIWGAQETQYF; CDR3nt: TGTGCCAGTAGTATATGGGGGGCGCAAGAGACCCAGTACTTC
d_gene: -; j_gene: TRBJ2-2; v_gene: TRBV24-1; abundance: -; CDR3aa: CATGIWAGELFF; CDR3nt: TGTGCCACCGGAATATGGGCCGGGGAGCTGTTTTTT
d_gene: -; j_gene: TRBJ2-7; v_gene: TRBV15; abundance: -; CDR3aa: CATSRGVLEEQYF; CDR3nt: TGTGCCACCAGCAGAGGGGTGTTAGAGGAGCAGTACTTC
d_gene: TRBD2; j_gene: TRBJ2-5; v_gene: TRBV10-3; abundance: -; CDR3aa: CAEFGGLALWGGGTQYF; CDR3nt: TGTGCCGAATTTGGCGGACTAGCGCTATGGGGCGGGGGGACCCAGTACTTC
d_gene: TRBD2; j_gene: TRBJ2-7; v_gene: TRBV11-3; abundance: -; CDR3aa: CASSLEGTSSYEQYF; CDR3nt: TGTGCCAGCAGCTTAGAGGGGACTAGCTCCTACGAGCAGTACTTC
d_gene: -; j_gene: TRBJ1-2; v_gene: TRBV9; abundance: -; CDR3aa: CASSGRESDGYTF; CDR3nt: TGTGCCAGCAGCGGCAGGGAAAGTGACGGCTACACCTTC
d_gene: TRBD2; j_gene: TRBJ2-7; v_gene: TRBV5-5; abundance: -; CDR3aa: CASSLSGERGRWQYF; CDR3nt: TGCGCCAGCAGCTTGAGCGGGGAGAGGGGTCGGTGGCAGTACTTC
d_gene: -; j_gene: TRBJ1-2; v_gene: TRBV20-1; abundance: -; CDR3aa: CSARGDRSDYGYTF; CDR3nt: TGCAGTGCTAGAGGTGACAGGTCGGATTATGGCTACACCTTC
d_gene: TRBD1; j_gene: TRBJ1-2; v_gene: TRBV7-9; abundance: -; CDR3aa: CASSWRTTGADYGYTF; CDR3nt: TGTGCCAGCAGCTGGCGAACGACAGGGGCGGACTATGGCTACACCTTC
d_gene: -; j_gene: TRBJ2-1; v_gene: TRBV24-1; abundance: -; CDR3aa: CATSLTGTYNEQFF; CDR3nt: TGTGCCACCAGCCTGACTGGGACCTACAATGAGCAGTTCTTC
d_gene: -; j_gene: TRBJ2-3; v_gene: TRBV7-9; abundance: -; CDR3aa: CASSFNQGDADTQYF; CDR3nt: TGTGCCAGCAGCTTCAATCAGGGAGACGCAGATACGCAGTATTTT
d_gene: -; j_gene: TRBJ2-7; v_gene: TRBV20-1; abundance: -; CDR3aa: CSATLHREPSYEQYF; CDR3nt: TGCAGTGCTACCCTTCACCGGGAGCCATCCTACGAGCAGTACTTC
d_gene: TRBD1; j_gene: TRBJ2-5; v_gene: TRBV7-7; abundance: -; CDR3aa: CASSPGTGWTTYQETQYF; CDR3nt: TGTGCCAGCAGCCCCGGGACAGGGTGGACCACGTACCAAGAGACCCAGTACTTC
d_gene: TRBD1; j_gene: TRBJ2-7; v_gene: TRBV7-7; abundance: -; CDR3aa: CASSLGGQGVSYERYF; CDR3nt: TGTGCTAGCAGCTTAGGGGGACAGGGAGTCTCCTACGAGCGGTACTTC
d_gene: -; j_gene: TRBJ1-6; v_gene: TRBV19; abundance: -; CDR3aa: CASSTAVESPLHF; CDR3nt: TGTGCCAGTAGTACGGCCGTGGAATCACCCCTCCACTTT
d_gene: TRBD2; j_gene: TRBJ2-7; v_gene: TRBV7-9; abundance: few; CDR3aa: CASSLNAGGAFHEQYF; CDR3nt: TGTGCCAGCAGCTTAAACGCCGGGGGGGCCTTTCACGAGCAGTACTTC
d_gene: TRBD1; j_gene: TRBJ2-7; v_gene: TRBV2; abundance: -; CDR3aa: CASSGQGAGYEQYF; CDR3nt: TGTGCCAGCAGCGGACAGGGGGCCGGCTACGAGCAGTACTTC
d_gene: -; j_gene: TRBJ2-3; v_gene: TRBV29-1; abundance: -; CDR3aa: CSVGYGFYTDTQYF; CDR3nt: TGCAGCGTTGGATATGGCTTCTACACAGATACGCAGTATTTT
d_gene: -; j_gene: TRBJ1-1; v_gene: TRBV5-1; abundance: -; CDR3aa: CASSRWDGSNTEAFF; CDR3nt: TGCGCCAGCAGCCGCTGGGACGGTTCGAACACTGAAGCTTTCTTT
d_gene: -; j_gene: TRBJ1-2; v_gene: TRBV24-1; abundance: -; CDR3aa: CATSGRAQGSGGYTF; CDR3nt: TGTGCCACCAGTGGGCGGGCCCAGGGATCTGGAGGCTACACCTTC
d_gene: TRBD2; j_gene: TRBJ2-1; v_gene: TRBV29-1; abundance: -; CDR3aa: CSVALAGGYNEQFF; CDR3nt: TGCAGCGTTGCCCTAGCGGGAGGGTACAATGAGCAGTTCTTC
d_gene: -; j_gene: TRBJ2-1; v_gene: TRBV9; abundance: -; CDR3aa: CASSVNDNEQFF; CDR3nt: TGTGCCAGCAGCGTAAACGACAATGAGCAGTTCTTC
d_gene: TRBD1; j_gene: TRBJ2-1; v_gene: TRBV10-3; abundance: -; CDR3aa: CAISEPGQSFYNQQFF; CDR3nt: TGTGCCATCAGTGAGCCGGGACAGTCTTTTTACAATCAGCAGTTCTTC
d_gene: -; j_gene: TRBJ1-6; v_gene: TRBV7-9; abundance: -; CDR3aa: CASSLKVGGGSPLHF; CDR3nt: TGTGCCAGCAGCTTAAAGGTCGGGGGCGGTTCACCCCTCCACTTT
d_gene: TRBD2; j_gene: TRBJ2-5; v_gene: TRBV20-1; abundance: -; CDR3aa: CSARDLGSGSLETQYF; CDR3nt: TGCAGTGCTAGAGATCTGGGTAGCGGGAGTTTGGAGACCCAGTACTTC
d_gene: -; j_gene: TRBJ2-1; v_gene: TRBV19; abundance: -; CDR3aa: CASSWQGGEQFF; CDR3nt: TGTGCCAGTAGTTGGCAGGGGGGTGAGCAGTTCTTC
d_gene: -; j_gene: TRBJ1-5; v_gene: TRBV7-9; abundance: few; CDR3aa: CASSLRFDQPQHF; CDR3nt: TGTGCCAGCAGCTTACGGTTCGATCAGCCCCAGCATTTT